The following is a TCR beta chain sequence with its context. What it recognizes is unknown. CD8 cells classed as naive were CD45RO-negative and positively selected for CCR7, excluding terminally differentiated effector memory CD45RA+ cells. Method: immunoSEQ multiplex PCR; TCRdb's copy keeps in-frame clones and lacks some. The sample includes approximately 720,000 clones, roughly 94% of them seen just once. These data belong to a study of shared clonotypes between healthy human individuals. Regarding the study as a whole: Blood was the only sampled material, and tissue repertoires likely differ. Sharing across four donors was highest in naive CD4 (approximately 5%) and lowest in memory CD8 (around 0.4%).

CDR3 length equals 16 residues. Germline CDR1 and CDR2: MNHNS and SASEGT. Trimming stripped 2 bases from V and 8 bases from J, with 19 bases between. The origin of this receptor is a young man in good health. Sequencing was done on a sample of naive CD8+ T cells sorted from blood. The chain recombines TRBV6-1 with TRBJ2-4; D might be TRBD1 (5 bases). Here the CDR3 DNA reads TGTGCCAGCAGTGAATCAGGTTGGCAGGGATCCCACATTCAGTACTTC. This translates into CASSESGWQGSHIQYF.